The 19 T cell receptor beta chains in this list originate from one sample, sequenced in a study of blood T cell repertoires in COVID-19. This table comes from immunoSEQ multiplex PCR, and its TCRdb copy is limited to in-frame clones, with some not included. The repertoire has around 29,000 clones, around nine tenths of them found once; the top ten carry around an eighth. Sequencing input: peripheral blood. These receptors were collected from a human donor with active COVID-19. The donor label of this sample is uncertain.

The CDR3 DNA is TGTGCCAGTAGTACCAAACGACTAGCGGGGGAGCGCACAGATACGCAGTATTTT. Translation: CASSTKRLAGERTDTQYF. The chain combines TRBV19 with TRBJ2-3; TRBD2 agrees at 12 bases. This CDR3 has 18 residues. The germline gives CDR1 LNHDA, CDR2 SQIVND (reference sequence). Germline trimming cut 4 bases from V and 1 base from J; bases unmatched to any gene: 9. Full variable domain (remainder filled in from reference TRBV19 and TRBJ2-3): DGGITQSPKYLFRKEGQNVTLSCEQNLNHDAMYWYRQDPGQGLRLIYYSQIVNDFQKGDIAEGYSVSREKKESFPLTVTSAQKNPTAFYLCASSTKRLAGERTDTQYFGPGTRLTVL.

The chain couples TRBV4-2 to TRBJ2-5, with D maybe TRBD2 (6 bases). V gave up 4 bases and J gave up 1 base, with 13 bases separating them. CDR3 length: 15 amino acids. Germline V gene data show CDR1 as LGHNA and CDR2 as YNFKEQ. The CDR3 spells CASSPRAGTQETQYF. In DNA form, the CDR3 reads TGTGCCAGCAGCCCACGGGCGGGGACCCAAGAGACCCAGTACTTC.

V gene TRBV7-2 combines with J gene TRBJ2-4; weak D call: TRBD2 (6 bases). The V and J ends lost 2 bases and 5 bases respectively, with 10 bases between them. The CDR3 extends over 14 amino acids. Germline loops: CDR1 SGHTA, CDR2 FQGNSA. DNA of the CDR3: TGTGCCAGCAGCTTACGGGGACTGCAAAACATTCAGTACTTC. It translates to CASSLRGLQNIQYF.

The V gene is TRBV15, the J gene TRBJ1-1, with D possibly being TRBD1 (6 bases). Deletions cut 5 bases from V and 1 base from J, with 14 bases between. CDR3 size: 15 residues. Germline assignment: CDR1 LNHNV and CDR2 YYDKDF (reference sequence). This chain's CDR3 is CATSPRTAKNTEAFF. The CDR3, as DNA: TGTGCCACCAGCCCTCGGACAGCAAAGAACACTGAAGCTTTCTTT.

The chain joins TRBV2 to TRBJ2-5; perhaps TRBD2 as D (5 bases). The CDR3 totals 12 residues. Trimming removed 7 bases at V and 1 base at J, with 7 bases between. The germline CDR1 and CDR2 sequences are SNHLY and FYNNEI. CDR3 region: CASKAGQETQYF. The CDR3 DNA sequence: TGTGCCAGCAAGGCGGGCCAAGAGACCCAGTACTTC. Together with reference TRBV2 and TRBJ2-5, the CDR3 gives the full variable domain: EPEVTQTPSHQVTQMGQEVILRCVPISNHLYFYWYRQILGQKVEFLVSFYNNEISEKSEIFDDQFSVERPDGSNFTLKIRSTKLEDSAMYFCASKAGQETQYFGPGTRLLVL.

The CDR3 here is CAISESSGGSRYEQYF. The CDR3 DNA reads TGTGCCATCAGTGAGAGTAGCGGGGGATCTCGGTACGAGCAGTACTTC. The rearrangement uses TRBV10-3 and TRBJ2-7, with 9 positions matching TRBD2. The V segment lost 2 bases and the J segment 4 bases; nucleotides outside the gene matches: 9. Germline CDR1 is ENHRY and CDR2 is SYGVKD. CDR3 size: 16 residues.

CDR3 protein: CASSLESAGAGNTIYF. CDR3 DNA: TGTGCCAGCAGCTTAGAATCCGCAGGGGCCGGAAACACCATATATTTT. V and J are TRBV7-6 and TRBJ1-3, with TRBD1 as a possible D gene (6 bases). The germline V and J ends were trimmed by 1 base and 4 bases, with 14 bases remaining between them. Per the germline V gene, CDR1 is SGHVS and CDR2 is FNYEAQ. This CDR3 comprises 16 residues.

The rearrangement uses TRBV4-1 and TRBJ1-3; TRBD1 agrees at 7 bases. Germline V CDR1 and CDR2: MGHRA, YSYEKL. After removal of 2 bases from V and 0 bases from J, the junction contained 10 bases not matched to a gene. CDR3 length: 18 residues. CDR3 in DNA: TGCGCCAGCAGCCAAAACACCAAGGGACAGAGCTCTGGAAACACCATATATTTT. Encoded protein: CASSQNTKGQSSGNTIYF.

The chain joins TRBV7-2 to TRBJ1-6; possibly TRBD1 for D (5 bases). The CDR3 spans 14 residues. V was trimmed by 6 bases and J by 0 bases, leaving 6 bases between them. Germline V gene lookup returns CDR1 SGHTA and CDR2 FQGNSA. Here the CDR3 reads CASRGGSYNSPLHF. DNA for the CDR3: TGTGCCAGCAGGGGGGGCTCCTATAATTCACCCCTCCACTTT.

A single count supports this clone. The rearrangement links TRBV6-5 to TRBJ1-2; possibly TRBD1 for D (5 bases). The CDR3 contains 12 residues. V was trimmed by 7 bases and J by 6 bases, leaving 12 bases between them. Germline V gene data show CDR1 as MNHEY and CDR2 as SVGAGI. CDR3 sequence reads: CASTLSGNGYTF. CDR3 nucleotides: TGTGCCAGCACCCTATCAGGGAATGGCTACACCTTC.

This chain links TRBV6-6 with TRBJ1-1; TRBD1 agrees at 12 bases. Unmatched junction bases numbered 1, after V lost 0 bases and J lost 5 bases. The CDR3 is 15 residues long. Germline CDR1 and CDR2: MNHNY and SVGAGI (reference sequence). CDR3 bases: TGTGCCAGCAGTTACTCGGGACAGGGGGCGACTGAAGCTTTCTTT. Protein: CASSYSGQGATEAFF.

The chain recombines TRBV6-2 or TRBV6-3 with TRBJ2-1, with D maybe TRBD1 (6 bases). The CDR3 has 16 amino acids. The germline gives CDR1 MNHEY, CDR2 SVGEGT. V dropped 4 bases and J dropped 4 bases, with 17 bases sitting between them. CDR3 amino acids: CASSSWGPTVYNEQFF. CDR3 nucleotide sequence: TGTGCCAGCAGTTCGTGGGGGCCAACGGTATACAATGAGCAGTTCTTC.

This clone was seen more than once but under ten times. The V call is TRBV2, the J call TRBJ1-6; D is ambiguous. The CDR3 sequence is 13 residues long. V lost 6 bases, J lost 2 bases, and 5 bases lay in between. The germline CDR1 and CDR2 sequences are SNHLY and FYNNEI. The CDR3 protein is CASRPTYNSPLHF. CDR3 coding DNA: TGTGCCAGCAGACCTACCTATAATTCACCCCTCCACTTT.

This clone was picked up a small number of times. The V gene is TRBV7-9, the J gene TRBJ1-2, with 10 bases aligning to TRBD1. The CDR3 has 15 residues. CDR1 is SEHNR and CDR2 is FQNEAQ in the germline V gene (reference sequence). V was pared by 4 bases and J by 4 bases, with 6 bases of the junction left unmatched. The CDR3 DNA is TGTGCCAGCAGCTCGACGGGACAGGGGAGCTATGGCTACACCTTC. It translates to CASSSTGQGSYGYTF.

The chain carries TRBV7-3 and TRBJ2-4; 13 bases match TRBD2. The CDR3 has 19 residues. Per germline, CDR1 SGHTA and CDR2 FQGTGA. V trimming: 4 bases; J trimming: 1 base; junction bases outside the gene matches: 10. The CDR3 DNA reads TGTGCCAGCAGCTCACCGGGACTAGCGGGGAGGGGGGCCAAAAACATTCAGTACTTC. Translating gives CASSSPGLAGRGAKNIQYF. Full variable domain (missing parts from reference TRBV7-3 and TRBJ2-4): GAGVSQTPSNKVTEKGKYVELRCDPISGHTALYWYRQSLGQGPEFLIYFQGTGAADDSGLPNDRFFAVRPEGSVSTLKIQRTERGDSAVYLCASSSPGLAGRGAKNIQYFGAGTRLSVL.

The V call is TRBV3-1 (or the pseudogene TRBV3-2), the J call TRBJ2-1; 13 bases are shared with TRBD2. The CDR3 runs to 16 residues. Germline CDR1 reads LGHDT; CDR2 reads YNNKEL (reference sequence). The trim removed 1 base at V and 8 bases at J, leaving 5 bases unmatched. The CDR3 loop is CASSQVLAGGPDEQFF. The DNA for the CDR3 is TGTGCCAGCAGCCAAGTACTAGCGGGGGGGCCAGATGAGCAGTTCTTC.

The count of this clone is one. V gene TRBV18 combines with J gene TRBJ1-3; 8 nucleotides align to TRBD1. Trimming took 1 base from V and 0 from J; bases not matched to a gene: 8. Germline CDR1 KGHSH, CDR2 LQKENI. The CDR3 runs 18 residues. The CDR3 spells CASSPLETGAHSGNTIYF. The CDR3, as DNA: TGTGCCAGCTCACCACTGGAGACAGGGGCCCACTCTGGAAACACCATATATTTT.

In its sample, this clone was seen a few times. The gene calls are TRBV7-2 and TRBJ2-1, with D possibly matching TRBD1 (6 bases). Trimming pared 3 bases from V and 12 bases from J, leaving 27 bases between. Germline assignment: CDR1 SGHTA and CDR2 FQGNSA. The CDR3 is 17 amino acids. The CDR3 DNA follows: TGTGCCAGCAGCTTCCGACATGACAGGATTACCCACTCCCCGCAGTTCTTC. Translation: CASSFRHDRITHSPQFF.

The rearrangement links TRBV18 to TRBJ1-2; D may be TRBD1 (5 bases). There are 15 residues in the CDR3. Trimming left V 3 bases short and J 7 bases short, with 18 bases between. Germline CDR1 KGHSH, CDR2 LQKENI. The CDR3 DNA reads TGTGCCAGCTCACCCCCCGACCGGCGGGGGGTTGGCTACACCTTC. As protein: CASSPPDRRGVGYTF. The full variable domain, rest sourced from reference TRBV18 and TRBJ1-2, is NAGVMQNPRHLVRRRGQEARLRCSPMKGHSHVYWYRQLPEEGLKFMVYLQKENIIDESGMPKERFSAEFPKEGPSILRIQQVVRGDSAAYFCASSPPDRRGVGYTFGSGTRLTVV.